A selection of T cell receptor beta chains follows, all from one sample in a study of naive and memory T cell subsets. MiXCR was run by TCRdb on the UMI-ligation and nested PCR reads, yielding one entry per CDR3 protein. The sample carries just over 80,000 distinct CDR3 sequences, around 9% recorded once. Sequencing was done on a sample of naive CD8+ T cells from blood. These receptor sequences come from a human donor in good health. Each CDR3 is given with its conserved first and last residue. Each record gives: V gene, J gene, D gene, clone size, CDR3 protein, CDR3 DNA. D genes are given only for firm matches. Rows may omit the clone size; those that give it use once, few, many or a size class.

TRBV6-2/TRBV6-3	TRBJ1-1	.	many	CASSYSSSKLNTEAFF	TGTGCCAGCAGTTACTCGAGTTCGAAGTTGAACACTGAAGCTTTCTTT
TRBV27	TRBJ2-7	TRBD2	few	CASSSRGDSYEQYF	TGTGCCAGCAGTTCCCGGGGGGACTCCTACGAGCAGTACTTC
TRBV15	TRBJ2-7	TRBD2	many	CATSRGRAGGSSQYF	TGTGCCACCAGCAGAGGCCGGGCGGGGGGTAGCTCGCAGTACTTC
TRBV2	TRBJ2-5	.	.	CASSEEGGFGWEKETQYF	TGTGCCAGCAGTGAAGAGGGAGGTTTTGGATGGGAGAAAGAGACCCAGTACTTC
TRBV2	TRBJ2-7	.	many	CASSDNREYEQYF	TGTGCCAGCAGTGATAACAGGGAGTACGAGCAGTACTTC
TRBV5-1	TRBJ2-7	TRBD1	.	CASIPDRGDPYEQYF	TGCGCCAGCATACCGGACAGGGGGGACCCCTACGAGCAGTACTTC
TRBV20-1	TRBJ2-5	.	.	CSASQPPGNQETQYF	TGCAGTGCTAGTCAACCCCCGGGAAACCAAGAGACCCAGTACTTC
TRBV2	TRBJ2-7	TRBD2	few	CASRLSSGASYEQYF	TGTGCCAGCAGGCTTTCTAGCGGAGCTTCCTACGAGCAGTACTTC
TRBV6-5	TRBJ1-1	.	.	CASSYSPWDTEAFF	TGTGCCAGCAGTTACTCTCCCTGGGACACTGAAGCTTTCTTT
TRBV3-1	TRBJ2-2	.	many	CASSQGPAELFF	TGTGCCAGCAGCCAAGGGCCGGCCGAGCTGTTTTTT
TRBV6-1	TRBJ2-7	.	.	CASSAAGQNSYEQYF	TGTGCCAGCAGTGCAGCGGGACAGAACTCCTACGAGCAGTACTTC
TRBV12-3/TRBV12-4	TRBJ2-1	.	many	CASGRMGGIDEQFF	TGTGCCAGCGGGAGAATGGGAGGAATCGATGAGCAGTTCTTC
TRBV29-1	TRBJ1-5	.	many	CSVAPGGHQPQHF	TGCAGCGTTGCCCCTGGAGGGCATCAGCCCCAGCATTTT
TRBV27	TRBJ2-5	TRBD1	few	CASSPWTGETQYF	TGTGCCAGCAGTCCCTGGACAGGGGAGACCCAGTACTTC
TRBV6-6	TRBJ2-5	.	many	CASSRDRLSQYF	TGTGCCAGCAGTAGGGACCGCCTGTCCCAGTACTTC
TRBV7-7	TRBJ2-1	TRBD2	few	CASSPQTSPSYNEQFF	TGTGCCAGCAGCCCGCAGACTAGCCCTTCCTACAATGAGCAGTTCTTC
TRBV12-3/TRBV12-4	TRBJ2-5	TRBD1	many	CASSATGTGRRETQYF	TGTGCCAGCAGTGCAACCGGGACAGGGCGTCGAGAGACCCAGTACTTC
TRBV10-3	TRBJ2-1	TRBD2	many	CAIGTSAYNEQFF	TGTGCCATCGGGACTAGCGCATACAATGAGCAGTTCTTC
TRBV9	TRBJ2-2	.	many	CASSPDGTGELFF	TGTGCCAGCAGCCCGGACGGCACCGGGGAGCTGTTTTTT
TRBV4-3	TRBJ2-3	.	few	CASSPQRRGTDTQYF	TGCGCCAGCAGCCCCCAAAGGAGGGGCACAGATACGCAGTATTTT
TRBV4-1	TRBJ2-1	.	.	CASSQGLGDNNEQFF	TGCGCCAGCAGCCAAGGACTAGGGGATAACAATGAGCAGTTCTTC
TRBV4-1	TRBJ2-5	.	many	CASSHTGAGAPETQYF	TGCGCCAGCAGCCATACAGGGGCGGGAGCTCCAGAGACCCAGTACTTC
TRBV7-6	TRBJ2-3	TRBD2	few	CASSLRPGTGLSASGRVKSDTQYF	TGTGCCAGCAGCTTAAGGCCCGGGACAGGACTCTCGGCTAGCGGGAGGGTAAAGTCAGATACGCAGTATTTT
TRBV28	TRBJ2-7	.	many	CASSSTGSYEQYF	TGTGCCAGCAGTTCGACAGGCTCCTACGAGCAGTACTTC
TRBV10-3	TRBJ2-7	TRBD2	few	CAITGTSGSREQYF	TGTGCCATCACGGGGACTAGCGGGAGTCGGGAGCAGTACTTC
TRBV4-1	TRBJ1-2	.	few	CASSPPSLGYGYTF	TGCGCCAGCAGCCCCCCCTCCCTGGGCTATGGCTACACCTTC
TRBV12-5	TRBJ2-3	.	.	CASGSVAGDTQYF	TGTGCTAGTGGTTCCGTGGCCGGAGATACGCAGTATTTT
TRBV5-1	TRBJ2-7	.	.	CASSSADWTVSYEQYF	TGCGCCAGCAGCTCGGCGGACTGGACGGTATCCTACGAGCAGTACTTC
TRBV19	TRBJ2-1	.	few	CASSMGEQFF	TGTGCCAGTAGTATGGGTGAGCAGTTCTTC
TRBV29-1	TRBJ2-7	TRBD2	few	CSVAQRGSSYEQYF	TGCAGCGTTGCCCAGCGGGGATCGTCCTACGAGCAGTACTTC
TRBV24-1	TRBJ2-2	.	many	CATRGVTGELFF	TGTGCCACCAGAGGCGTCACCGGGGAGCTGTTTTTT
TRBV28	TRBJ2-5	TRBD1	.	CASSQDRGKETQYF	TGTGCCAGCAGTCAAGACAGGGGGAAAGAGACCCAGTACTTC
TRBV4-1	TRBJ2-7	.	many	CASSQDLSPYEQYF	TGCGCCAGCAGCCAAGATTTAAGTCCCTACGAGCAGTACTTC
TRBV29-1	TRBJ2-7	.	many	CSVEDGKGATYEQYF	TGCAGCGTTGAAGATGGCAAGGGCGCAACCTACGAGCAGTACTTC
TRBV20-1	TRBJ2-7	.	.	CSARQTGYSYEQYF	TGCAGTGCTAGACAAACAGGGTACTCCTACGAGCAGTACTTC
TRBV7-9	TRBJ1-1	TRBD1	few	CASSGTQGEVEAFF	TGTGCCAGCAGCGGAACACAGGGGGAAGTGGAAGCTTTCTTT
TRBV28	TRBJ1-6	TRBD1	.	CASKWPGGGSYNSPLHF	TGTGCCAGCAAGTGGCCAGGGGGTGGCTCCTATAATTCACCCCTCCACTTT
TRBV15	TRBJ2-7	.	few	CATSVADAYEQYF	TGTGCCACCAGCGTGGCGGATGCCTACGAGCAGTACTTC
TRBV20-1	TRBJ2-7	.	few	CSAAVGTGSYEQYF	TGCAGTGCTGCCGTGGGGACTGGCTCCTACGAGCAGTACTTC
TRBV29-1	TRBJ2-7	.	many	CSVYQDSYEQYF	TGCAGCGTTTATCAGGACTCCTACGAGCAGTACTTC
TRBV27	TRBJ1-6	TRBD1	few	CASSLKGAGSPLHF	TGTGCCAGCAGTTTAAAGGGGGCCGGTTCACCCCTCCACTTT
TRBV11-2	TRBJ2-3	.	.	CAIEDRSRTQYF	TGTGCCATCGAGGACCGGTCAAGGACGCAGTATTTT
TRBV7-2	TRBJ2-3	TRBD2	.	CASSLVLRLAGPTDTQYF	TGTGCCAGCAGCTTAGTTCTTAGACTAGCGGGACCCACAGATACGCAGTATTTT
TRBV12-3/TRBV12-4	TRBJ2-1	.	many	CASRLSGLSYNEQFF	TGTGCCAGCAGGCTAAGCGGACTCTCCTACAATGAGCAGTTCTTC
TRBV10-3	TRBJ2-1	.	few	CAISDSYNEQFF	TGTGCCATCAGTGACTCGTACAATGAGCAGTTCTTC
TRBV27	TRBJ2-1	.	.	CASSLKVVGIPYNEQFF	TGTGCCAGCAGTTTAAAGGTCGTGGGCATCCCCTACAATGAGCAGTTCTTC